This T cell receptor beta chain comes out of a study of blood T cell repertoires in COVID-19 (dated by TCRdb to the early 2020s). The study in broad terms: The collaborator samples originated in the United States, Italy and Spain and spanned the acute and convalescent phases of COVID-19. The material from the prospective study consisted of cDNA or gDNA derived from T cells, B-cell-depleted T cells, or PBMCs. The dataset comprised deeply sampled blood TCRbeta repertoires from subjects exposed to, actively infected with, or recovered from COVID-19. The repertoires were released in a freely available public database intended as a resource for research on the immune response to SARS-CoV-2. Samples came from the ongoing ImmuneRACE study (first 160 participants) plus 1,254 subjects from 6 global collaborators. Nearly every sample came with metadata listing a de-identified subject ID, COVID-19 status, age in years and sex. Where HLA class I and class II types were available, the types were taken from metadata supplied by the sample provider, not from assay-based typing.

Collaborating institutions collected whole blood in K2EDTA tubes following their own protocols. For TCRbeta analysis, collaborator samples were shipped as frozen whole blood, as isolated PBMCs, or as DNA extracted from either sample type. The immunoSEQ Assay, a bias-controlled multiplex PCR, was used to amplify TCRbeta CDR3 regions from genomic DNA. From the authors' description of their analysis: The number of nucleated cells in each sample was estimated from the amplification of reference gene primers within the assay. Sequence reads were collapsed and filtered to measure the absolute abundance of every unique TCRbeta CDR3 rearrangement. For each sample, productive Simpson clonality was calculated as the square root of Simpson's diversity index across productive rearrangements. TCRdb re-hosts the immuneACCESS table, in-frame sequences only. Its copies lack some clones; in the studies checked, an unresolved V gene accounts for under half of them, and the cause for the rest is not known. V and J calls plus clone size are reproduced from that table; the DNA served to infer D and trimming. Counted in this sample were 150,000 to 200,000 clones; 75% to 80% of them appeared once. The ten largest make up more than 25% of the sample.

Here is what the overall study found, with its caveats: How much clinical and demographic metadata was included differed by source and by participant, and the metadata was provided uncurated.

Trimming at the junction amounts to 1 base on V and 5 bases on J, and the germline ends lie 9 bases apart. Spanning cysteine to phenylalanine, the CDR3 consists of 14 amino acids. This entry keeps only the CDR3 DNA: 42 bases, framed from base 1. The germline V gene supplies CDR1 SGHVS and CDR2 FQNEAQ. On this clone: Its binding antigen is unknown. Qualities for individual bases were not recorded, and no much larger clone is one base off.

This sequence was found in an older woman with acute or convalescent COVID-19. The sequence is built from TRBV7-8 and TRBJ1-5; the D gene lacks a confident call. The sequencing input was peripheral blood. The nucleotide sequence reads TGTGCCAGCAGCTTAGGTCGGAGTGATCAGCCCCAGCATTTT. It codes for CASSLGRSDQPQHF.